The source of this TCR beta chain is a study of blood T cell repertoires in COVID-19. Measured with immunoSEQ multiplex PCR; TCRdb has only the in-frame clones, and not every one. In the table there are 25,000 to 40,000 clones, around nine tenths of which are singletons. The receptor was derived from a man in his 70s with active COVID-19. The sample consisted of peripheral blood.

CDR3 sequence: CASSYSGRRTDTQYF. The CDR3 bases are TGTGCCAGCAGTTATAGCGGGAGGAGGACAGATACGCAGTATTTT. The V call is TRBV6-8, the J call TRBJ2-3; 10 bases line up with TRBD2. The V gene's germline CDR1 is MNHGY and CDR2 SAAAGT. J was trimmed by 3 bases and V by 3 bases; bases with no gene match: 3. The CDR3 has 15 residues.